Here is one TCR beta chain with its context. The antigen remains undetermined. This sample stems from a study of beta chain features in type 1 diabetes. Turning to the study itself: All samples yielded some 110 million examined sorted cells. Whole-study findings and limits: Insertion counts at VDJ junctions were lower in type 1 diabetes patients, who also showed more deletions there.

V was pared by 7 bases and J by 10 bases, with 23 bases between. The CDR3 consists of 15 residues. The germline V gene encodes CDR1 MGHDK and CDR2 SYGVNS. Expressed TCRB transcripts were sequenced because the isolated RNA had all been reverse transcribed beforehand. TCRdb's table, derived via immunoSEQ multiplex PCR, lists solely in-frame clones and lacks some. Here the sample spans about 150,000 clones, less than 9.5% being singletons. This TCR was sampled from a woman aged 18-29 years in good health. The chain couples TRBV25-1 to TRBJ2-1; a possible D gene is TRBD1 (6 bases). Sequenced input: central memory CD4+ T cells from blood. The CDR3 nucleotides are TGTGCCAGCACCCCCTTAGGACAGAGCCTCTCGGAGCAGTTCTTC. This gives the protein CASTPLGQSLSEQFF.